Listed here are 30 T cell receptor beta chains from one sample, sequenced in a study of blood T cell repertoires in COVID-19. Sequenced by immunoSEQ multiplex PCR; TCRdb stores in-frame clones only, minus some. The sample contains around 100,000 clones, roughly 90% of which appear only once. Sequenced input: peripheral blood. All receptors come from a man aged 55 to 70 with COVID-19, enrolled during active disease.

J is TRBJ1-5 and V is TRBV19, with TRBD1 identical over 10 bases. CDR1 and CDR2 (germline): LNHDA, SQIVND (reference sequence). This CDR3 is 15 amino acids long. The junction had 9 bases not matched to a gene; V was cut back by 6 bases and J by 7 bases. The CDR3 here is CASSVPGQGLQPQHF. CDR3 coding DNA: TGTGCCAGTAGCGTCCCGGGACAGGGGCTCCAGCCCCAGCATTTT.

As to this clone: Additional DNA sequences in this sample encode the identical CDR3. This chain connects TRBV7-9 to TRBJ1-1; D is possibly TRBD1 (6 bases). CDR1 is SEHNR and CDR2 is FQNEAQ in the germline V gene (reference sequence). Trimming took 3 bases from V and 4 from J, leaving 9 bases between them. CDR3 length: 13 residues. CDR3 nucleotide sequence: TGTGCCAGCAGCTTGAAAGGGGGCACTGAAGCTTTCTTT. This encodes CASSLKGGTEAFF.

The chain is built from TRBV3-1 (or the pseudogene TRBV3-2) and TRBJ2-1, with 10 bases identical to TRBD2. The CDR3 covers 15 residues. V shed 0 bases, J shed 9 bases, and the junction held 5 bases outside the gene matches. Germline V gene lookup returns CDR1 LGHDT and CDR2 YNNKEL (reference sequence). CDR3 in amino acids: CASSQDLAGDLEQFF. Here the CDR3 DNA reads TGTGCCAGCAGCCAAGACCTAGCGGGAGATCTTGAGCAGTTCTTC.

This clone was counted once. The rearrangement joins TRBV7-9 to TRBJ2-1; weak D call: TRBD2 (5 bases). The CDR3 covers 15 residues. The germline CDR1 and CDR2 sequences are SEHNR and FQNEAQ (reference sequence). V was cut by 3 bases and J by 7 bases, with 16 bases left in between. CDR3 residues: CASSLSGIGDNEQFF. The CDR3 DNA reads TGTGCCAGCAGCTTGTCCGGGATTGGGGATAATGAGCAGTTCTTC.

This rearrangement joins TRBV6-2 or TRBV6-3 to TRBJ1-3; TRBD1 aligns across 7 bases. Germline trimming cut 5 bases from V and 0 bases from J; bases unmatched to any gene: 7. This CDR3 has 16 amino acids. In germline, CDR1 is MNHEY, CDR2 SVGEGT. In DNA, the CDR3 is TGTGCCAGCAGTGGACCGGGACAGCGCTCTGGAAACACCATATATTTT. This sequence encodes CASSGPGQRSGNTIYF.

The chain is built from TRBV5-1 and TRBJ2-1; 7 bases match TRBD1. J gave up 7 bases and V 7 bases, and 5 bases lay outside the gene matches. CDR3 size: 12 residues. Germline V gene lookup returns CDR1 SGHRS and CDR2 YFSETQ. CDR3: CASAGGGNEQFF. DNA of the CDR3: TGCGCCAGCGCAGGGGGTGGGAATGAGCAGTTCTTC. Supplemented by reference TRBV5-1 and TRBJ2-1, the full variable domain reads KAGVTQTPRYLIKTRGQQVTLSCSPISGHRSVSWYQQTPGQGLQFLFEYFSETQRNKGNFPGRFSGRQFSNSRSEMNVSTLELGDSALYLCASAGGGNEQFFGPGTRLTVL.

The chain combines TRBV5-6 with TRBJ2-3, with 9 bases that match TRBD1. Trimming cost V 2 bases and J 5 bases; bases outside gene matches: 3. The V gene's germline CDR1 is SGHDT and CDR2 YYEEEE. CDR3 size: 14 residues. CDR3 residues: CASSFGTGLDTQYF. CDR3 DNA sequence: TGTGCCAGCAGCTTCGGGACAGGGCTAGATACGCAGTATTTT.

This sequence joins TRBV10-3 and TRBJ2-7; 8 nucleotides agree with TRBD1. Per the germline V gene, CDR1 is ENHRY and CDR2 is SYGVKD. The CDR3 runs 14 residues. V dropped 11 bases and J dropped 5; count of bases not matched to a gene: 14. CDR3: CAALDRGDSDEQYF. CDR3 in DNA: TGTGCCGCCCTTGACAGGGGAGATAGCGACGAGCAGTACTTC.

This chain connects TRBV5-1 to TRBJ1-6; 7 bases agree with TRBD1. V was pared by 5 bases and J by 8 bases, with 10 bases of the junction left unmatched. Germline V gene sequence: CDR1 SGHRS, CDR2 YFSETQ. The CDR3 totals 15 residues. The CDR3 region is CASSDLLGGDSPLHF. In nucleotides, the CDR3 is TGCGCCAGCAGTGATTTGCTAGGGGGCGATTCACCCCTCCACTTT.

The gene calls are TRBV13 and TRBJ2-3, with D possibly TRBD2 on 5 matching bases. The V end lost 6 bases, the J end lost 1 base, and 26 bases lay between the germline ends. Looked up from germline, CDR1 is PRHDT and CDR2 is FYEKMQ (reference sequence). The CDR3 totals 19 residues. CDR3 nucleotides: TGTGCCAGCAGTCACCTCCGGACTCCGCAAGTCCTGGGCACAGATACGCAGTATTTT. It encodes CASSHLRTPQVLGTDTQYF.

Here the CDR3 DNA reads TGTGCCAGCAGCGTAAGCGGACAGCCGGCCTACGAGCAGTACTTC. Amino acid sequence: CASSVSGQPAYEQYF. The chain joins TRBV9 to TRBJ2-7, with D perhaps TRBD1 (6 bases). The CDR3 is 15 residues long. The germline V gene has CDR1 SGDLS and CDR2 YYNGEE. The germline V and J ends were trimmed by 1 base and 2 bases, with 13 bases remaining between them.

The chain couples TRBV19 to TRBJ1-2; D is unclear. The V gene's germline CDR1 is LNHDA and CDR2 SQIVND (reference sequence). V was clipped by 5 bases and J by 2 bases, with 9 bases between them. The CDR3 is made up of 13 amino acids. In DNA, the CDR3 is TGTGCCAGTAGTCGGGGAAGCAACTATGGCTACACCTTC. Protein product: CASSRGSNYGYTF.

The chain combines TRBV18 with TRBJ2-7, with TRBD2 matching over 7 bases. The CDR3 covers 15 residues. The germline gives CDR1 KGHSH, CDR2 LQKENI. V was pared by 3 bases and J by 1 base, with 6 bases of the junction left unmatched. The CDR3 sequence is CASSPSASGSYEQYF. The CDR3 nucleotides are TGTGCCAGCTCACCTTCGGCTAGCGGTTCCTACGAGCAGTACTTC.

The V call is TRBV4-3, the J call TRBJ2-1; TRBD2 agrees at 8 bases. From germline, CDR1 is LGHNA and CDR2 YSLEER. Losses at the gene ends were 0 bases for V and 4 bases for J; bases not matched to a gene: 5. The CDR3 spans 16 residues. CDR3: CASSQESSGFYNEQFF. As DNA, the CDR3 is TGCGCCAGCAGCCAAGAGTCTAGCGGGTTTTACAATGAGCAGTTCTTC.

This chain connects TRBV4-1 to TRBJ1-3, with 9 bases fitting TRBD1. There are 15 residues in the CDR3. Germline V CDR1 and CDR2: MGHRA, YSYEKL. With 4 bases clipped from V and 7 bases from J, the junction kept 8 bases outside the gene matches. The CDR3 here is CASSPDRGSRNTIYF. CDR3 bases: TGCGCCAGCAGCCCCGACAGGGGGTCTCGGAACACCATATATTTT.

The chain carries TRBV9 and TRBJ2-3; 7 bases are a match to TRBD2. CDR1 SGDLS and CDR2 YYNGEE come from the germline V gene. With V trimmed by 2 bases and J by 3 bases, 3 bases remained unmatched. The length of the CDR3 is 14 residues. In nucleotides, the CDR3 is TGTGCCAGCAGCGTCACTAGCGCGACAGATACGCAGTATTTT. Translation gives CASSVTSATDTQYF.

The J gene is TRBJ2-7, the V gene TRBV11-3, with 7 bases lining up with TRBD1. The V and J ends lost 5 bases and 3 bases, in that order; junction bases with no gene match: 7. This CDR3 is built from 14 residues. Germline V gene lookup returns CDR1 SGHNT and CDR2 YENEEA. The CDR3 nucleotides are TGTGCCAGCAGCGACGACAGGGCCTACTACGAGCAGTACTTC. Translation: CASSDDRAYYEQYF.

The chain links TRBV19 to TRBJ1-4, with 7 bases fitting TRBD1. The V segment lost 5 bases and the J segment 5 bases; nucleotides outside the gene matches: 8. CDR3 length equals 15 residues. Germline V gives CDR1 LNHDA, CDR2 SQIVND (reference sequence). Written as DNA, the CDR3 is TGTGCCAGTAGTTTACAGGGGCTCGACAATGAAAAACTGTTTTTT. This translates into CASSLQGLDNEKLFF.

The chain joins TRBV3-1 (or the pseudogene TRBV3-2) to TRBJ2-1; D is possibly TRBD2 (6 bases). V lost 5 bases and J lost 2, with 10 bases in between. This CDR3 is 14 amino acids long. CDR1 and CDR2 from the germline V gene are LGHDT and YNNKEL (reference sequence). The CDR3 region has the DNA TGTGCCAGCAGCGGGGGGATCCCCTACAATGAGCAGTTCTTC. Its protein product is CASSGGIPYNEQFF.

V and J are TRBV28 and TRBJ2-2, with TRBD1 matching 9 bases. Trimming at V came to 5 bases and at J to 6 bases, leaving 13 bases not matched to a gene. CDR1 and CDR2 (germline): MDHEN, SYDVKM. The length of the CDR3 is 17 residues. The CDR3, as DNA: TGTGCCAGCAGTACCCGAGGGACAGGGATTTCGGCCGGGGAGCTGTTTTTT. Translated, it gives CASSTRGTGISAGELFF.

The chain has TRBV5-5 and TRBJ2-1, with 12 positions matching TRBD2. The CDR3 loop spans 17 amino acids. After removal of 4 bases from V and 0 bases from J, the junction contained 5 bases not matched to a gene. Germline values: CDR1 SGHKS, CDR2 YYEKEE (reference sequence). The CDR3 is CASSHTSGRSSYNEQFF. DNA of the CDR3: TGTGCCAGCAGCCACACTAGCGGGAGGTCCTCCTACAATGAGCAGTTCTTC. The whole variable domain, filled in from reference TRBV5-5 and TRBJ2-1, reads DAGVTQSPTHLIKTRGQQVTLRCSPISGHKSVSWYQQVLGQGPQFIFQYYEKEERGRGNFPDRFSARQFPNYSSELNVNALLLGDSALYLCASSHTSGRSSYNEQFFGPGTRLTVL.

CDR3 coding DNA: TGTGCCAGCAGAAGCGGGGGGCCTGACAATGAGCAGTTCTTC. Protein product: CASRSGGPDNEQFF. The V call is TRBV3-1 (or the pseudogene TRBV3-2), the J call TRBJ2-1; 9 nucleotides match TRBD2. V was pared by 6 bases and J by 5 bases, with 5 bases of the junction left unmatched. This CDR3 has 14 amino acids. The germline CDR1 and CDR2 sequences are LGHDT and YNNKEL (reference sequence).

V is TRBV7-2 and J is TRBJ1-5; a possible D gene is TRBD1 (5 bases). The germline gives CDR1 SGHTA, CDR2 FQGNSA. Between the trimmed V and J ends, which lost 8 bases and 3 bases, there was a span of 14 bases. This CDR3 comprises 14 residues. In nucleotides, the CDR3 is TGTGCCAGCGGCCCCGGGGGAGACAATCAGCCCCAGCATTTT. Translation gives CASGPGGDNQPQHF.

The genes are TRBV27 and TRBJ2-2; 7 bases align to TRBD2. The CDR3 has 17 residues. With V trimmed by 6 bases and J by 0 bases, 10 bases remained unmatched. Germline loops: CDR1 MNHEY, CDR2 SMNVEV (reference sequence). DNA of the CDR3: TGTGCCAGCAGGGGGGGGACGGAGTTCGCGAACACCGGGGAGCTGTTTTTT. Translation gives CASRGGTEFANTGELFF.

This chain links TRBV11-2 with TRBJ2-5; 9 bases line up with TRBD2. CDR1 and CDR2 from the germline V gene are SGHAT and FQNNGV. This CDR3 contains 18 residues. The junction had 14 bases not matched to a gene; V was cut back by 5 bases and J by 1 base. The CDR3 loop is CASSHRRAGGPGQETQYF. DNA for the CDR3: TGTGCCAGCAGCCACCGACGGGCGGGAGGGCCGGGCCAAGAGACCCAGTACTTC.

The rearrangement uses TRBV11-2 and TRBJ1-6; 10 bases are a match to TRBD1. J gave up 0 bases and V 0 bases, and 5 bases lay outside the gene matches. Germline V gene data show CDR1 as SGHAT and CDR2 as FQNNGV. This CDR3 has 19 residues. The CDR3 reads CASSLETGGHSSYNSPLHF. DNA for the CDR3: TGTGCCAGCAGCTTAGAGACAGGGGGCCATAGCTCCTATAATTCACCCCTCCACTTT.

The genes are TRBV5-1 and TRBJ2-7; possibly TRBD1 for D (6 bases). This CDR3 comprises 16 residues. CDR1 and CDR2 from the germline V gene are SGHRS and YFSETQ. V was shortened by 0 bases and J by 0 bases, with 13 bases between the two germline ends. In DNA, the CDR3 is TGCGCCAGCAGCTTGGAGCCAGGGGCGAACTCCTACGAGCAGTACTTC. This translates into CASSLEPGANSYEQYF.

In this sample, this clone turned up a few times. The J gene is TRBJ2-7, the V gene TRBV11-2; 7 bases are shared with TRBD2. This CDR3 has 14 residues. Germline V gene lookup returns CDR1 SGHAT and CDR2 FQNNGV. V was clipped by 3 bases and J by 6 bases; unmatched bases: 8. The chain's CDR3 is CASSFSGLYSEQYF. CDR3 nucleotide sequence: TGTGCCAGCAGCTTTAGCGGGCTCTACTCCGAGCAGTACTTC.

V gene TRBV19 combines with J gene TRBJ1-1, with D perhaps matching TRBD1 (5 bases). Germline-derived CDR1 and CDR2 are LNHDA and SQIVND (reference sequence). The V gene lost 2 bases and the J gene lost 1 base, with 5 bases spanning the gap. The CDR3 length is 13 residues. CDR3 DNA: TGTGCCAGTAGTATAAGGGGGAACACTGAAGCTTTCTTT. Protein sequence: CASSIRGNTEAFF. Complete variable domain (other parts from reference TRBV19 and TRBJ1-1): DGGITQSPKYLFRKEGQNVTLSCEQNLNHDAMYWYRQDPGQGLRLIYYSQIVNDFQKGDIAEGYSVSREKKESFPLTVTSAQKNPTAFYLCASSIRGNTEAFFGQGTRLTVV.

This chain links TRBV4-1 with TRBJ2-1; 10 nucleotides agree with TRBD2. Germline assignment: CDR1 MGHRA and CDR2 YSYEKL. V trimming: 0 bases; J trimming: 9 bases; junction bases outside the gene matches: 8. CDR3 length equals 16 residues. The CDR3 DNA reads TGCGCCAGCAGCCAAGATCGGCCTAGCGGGAGCGGTGAGCAGTTCTTC. As protein: CASSQDRPSGSGEQFF.